A single sample is the source of the 14 T cell receptor beta chains below, sequenced in a study of CXCR3-negative and CXCR3-positive naive CD8 T cells. For these TCRs, the target antigens are not known. The libraries of TRB cDNA were constructed through 5' RACE using UMI labels. TCRdb re-called the 5' RACE reads and gives one entry per CDR3 protein, without DNA. The sample table sets out under 85,000 distinct CDR3 sequences. Findings and caveats of the study: Hydrophobicity of TRB CDR3s was greater in CXCR3-positive naive cells than in CXCR3-negative naive cells.

The sequenced material came from naive CXCR3+ CD8+ T cells from blood. The subset here: CD45RO-CCR7+CD27+CD95- naive CD8+ T cells expressing CXCR3 (TNR3+). The receptors originated from a human donor in good health. Some clones in this sample may be carry-over from other donors' samples.

The V and J genes are TRBV7-9 and TRBJ2-5; TCRdb picks TRBD2, but there is no DNA to check that call. The CDR3 has 15 amino acids. Germline V gene data show CDR1 as SEHNR and CDR2 as FQNEAQ (reference sequence). CDR3: CASSLSGMAGETQYF.

The V gene is TRBV23-1, the J gene TRBJ1-5. TRBV23-1 is given ORF status, its function remaining uncertain. The CDR3 runs to 14 residues. The chain's CDR3 is CASSPMDKAGPQHF.

The chain is built from TRBV5-1 and TRBJ2-7. The CDR3 is 12 amino acids. Germline V gene lookup returns CDR1 SGHRS and CDR2 YFSETQ. This CDR3 reads CASSGSSYEQYF.

This chain uses TRBV7-8 with TRBJ1-2. The CDR3 totals 20 residues. In germline, CDR1 is SGHVS, CDR2 FQNEAQ. CDR3 residues: CASSLLTRGQARYGEYGYTF.

J is TRBJ2-3 and V is TRBV12-3 or TRBV12-4. This CDR3 is 16 amino acids long. The CDR3: CASSFFYGVDADTQYF.

The chain couples TRBV5-4 to TRBJ1-1. Per the germline V gene, CDR1 is SGHNT and CDR2 is YYREEE (reference sequence). This CDR3 comprises 12 residues. The CDR3: CASSGLTAEAFF.

The chain carries TRBV28 and TRBJ2-7; the TCRdb call, TRBD2, lacks DNA for checking. The CDR3 runs 11 residues. Germline lookup yields CDR1 MDHEN and CDR2 SYDVKM. CDR3 amino acids: CASRTNYEQYF.

The rearrangement uses TRBV12-3 or TRBV12-4 and TRBJ2-7; with no DNA, the TCRdb D assignment of TRBD2 cannot be verified. The CDR3 covers 14 residues. This chain's CDR3 is CASSLIAAANEQYF.

Its frequency marks this clonotype as medium-sized. The rearrangement joins TRBV7-6 to TRBJ2-3; the D gene TCRdb calls, TRBD1, cannot be checked with no DNA. Germline assignment: CDR1 SGHVS and CDR2 FNYEAQ. The CDR3 consists of 14 residues. The chain's CDR3 is CASSLTGGTDTQYF.

This chain uses TRBV6-5 with TRBJ1-2; TCRdb returns TRBD1, unconfirmable since there is no DNA. Germline V gene data show CDR1 as MNHEY and CDR2 as SVGAGI. This CDR3 contains 15 residues. The chain's CDR3 is CASSRPGGFNYGYTF.

This chain uses TRBV7-9 with TRBJ2-5; TCRdb proposes TRBD1, but this gene call is untestable without DNA. The germline CDR1 and CDR2 sequences are SEHNR and FQNEAQ (reference sequence). The CDR3 totals 16 residues. The CDR3 loop is CASTPGAGGIQETQYF.

This chain connects TRBV5-5 to TRBJ2-1. From germline, CDR1 is SGHKS and CDR2 YYEKEE (reference sequence). The CDR3 covers 15 residues. The CDR3 loop is CASSGFRGSYNEQFF.

V is TRBV19 and J is TRBJ2-2. The CDR3 is made up of 14 amino acids. In germline, CDR1 is LNHDA, CDR2 SQIVND (reference sequence). This CDR3 reads CASSILPNTGELFF. Full variable domain (rest looked up from reference TRBV19 and TRBJ2-2): DGGITQSPKYLFRKEGQNVTLSCEQNLNHDAMYWYRQDPGQGLRLIYYSQIVNDFQKGDIAEGYSVSREKKESFPLTVTSAQKNPTAFYLCASSILPNTGELFFGEGSRLTVL.

The chain employs TRBV7-2 and TRBJ2-1. This CDR3 is 12 amino acids long. The germline gives CDR1 SGHTA, CDR2 FQGNSA. This CDR3 reads CASSLNYSAVCF.